This T cell receptor beta chain was documented in a study of shared T cell receptors in the human thymus (dated by TCRdb to the early 2020s). Broadly, across the study: The study examined how the human thymus generates shared, self-reactive T-cell receptor alpha chains.

Library preparation was by the immunoSEQ multiplex PCR assay. The immuneACCESS repertoire file appears here via TCRdb, limited to in-frame rearrangements. These files lack a portion of the clones; in checked studies, under half of the deficit traces to unresolved V genes, and the cause of the others is not known. This sample lists around 67,000 clones; about 95% were detected once. The ten biggest clones cover about 0.036% of the sample. As regards this clone: Its antigen remains undetermined. No much larger clonotype is one base removed from it; base qualities were not supplied.

Relative to germline, V is missing 8 bases and J is missing 7 bases, with 15 bases of the junction outside any gene match. From cysteine to phenylalanine, the CDR3 is 15 amino acids long. The read is trimmed to its CDR3 DNA, 45 bases read in frame from base 1. From a lookup of the germline V gene (reference sequence), CDR1 and CDR2 are MNHEY and SMNVEV. Sample: thymocytes. The rearranged segments are TRBV27 and TRBJ2-7; 9 of the junction bases match TRBD1. This TCR derives from a human donor. The encoded CDR3 is CASYHHRTGVEEQYF. The bases read TGTGCCAGCTATCACCACCGGACAGGGGTAGAGGAGCAGTACTTC.